Sequencing of this T cell receptor beta chain was carried out in a study of CD8 T cells in Susac syndrome. Reverse transcription of about 0.45 to 1 ug RNA used random hexamers. Coverage of TCR beta CDR3 amplification by immunoSEQ multiplex PCR extended to 54 Vbeta and 13 Jbeta. TCRdb itself ran the immunoSEQ multiplex PCR reads through MiXCR, one entry per CDR3 protein. The data show around 190,000 distinct CDR3 sequences, with 95% seen just once and about 0.15% held by the top ten. A single count supports this clonotype. The V gene lost 4 bases and the J gene lost 0 bases, with 13 bases spanning the gap. Germline V lookup: CDR1 SEHNR, CDR2 FQNEAQ (reference sequence). CDR3 size: 15 residues. Sequencing of TCR beta was performed on blood CD8+ and CD4+ T cells. The multiple sclerosis controls were treatment-naive patients with relapsing-remitting disease that was stable or active.

Sequencing used CD8+ T cells from PBMCs. The gene calls are TRBV7-9 and TRBJ2-7; D possibly matches TRBD1 or TRBD2 (6 bases each). This clonotype was obtained from a human donor with multiple sclerosis. CDR3: CASSSWEDSSYEQYF. In DNA form, the CDR3 reads TGTGCCAGCAGCTCCTGGGAGGACAGCTCCTACGAGCAGTACTTC.